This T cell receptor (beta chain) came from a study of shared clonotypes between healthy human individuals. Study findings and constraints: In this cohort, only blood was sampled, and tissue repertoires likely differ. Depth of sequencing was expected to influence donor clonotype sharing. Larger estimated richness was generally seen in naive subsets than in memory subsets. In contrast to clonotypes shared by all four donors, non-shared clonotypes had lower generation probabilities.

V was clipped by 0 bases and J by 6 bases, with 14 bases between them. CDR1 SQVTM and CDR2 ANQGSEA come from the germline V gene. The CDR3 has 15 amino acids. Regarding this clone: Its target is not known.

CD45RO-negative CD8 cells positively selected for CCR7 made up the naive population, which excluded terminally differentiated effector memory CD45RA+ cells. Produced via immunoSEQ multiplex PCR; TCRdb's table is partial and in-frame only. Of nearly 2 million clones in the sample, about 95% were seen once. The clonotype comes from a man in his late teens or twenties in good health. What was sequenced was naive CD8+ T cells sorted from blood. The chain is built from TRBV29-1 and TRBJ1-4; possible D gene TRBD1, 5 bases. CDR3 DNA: TGCAGCGTTGAAGATCCGGCAGTGGGGGATGAAAAACTGTTTTTT. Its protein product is CSVEDPAVGDEKLFF.